These 27 T cell receptor beta chains were sequenced from one sample in a study of Graves' ophthalmopathy and Graves' hyperthyroidism. RNA transcripts were the source from which TCR beta CDR3 regions were amplified. RT-PCR in the first round used HTBI primers; a second-round multiplex PCR followed. A single record per CDR3 protein comes from TCRdb applying MiXCR to the multiplex PCR reads. The sample lists almost 750,000 distinct CDR3 sequences, around 40% seen once, with approximately 43% in the top ten. The sample taken for sequencing was peripheral blood. Every receptor here comes from an adult man with Graves' ophthalmopathy.

V and J are TRBV10-3 and TRBJ2-3; D gene ambiguous. Trimming pared 6 bases from V and 0 bases from J, leaving 10 bases between. CDR3 size: 14 residues. Germline assignment: CDR1 ENHRY and CDR2 SYGVKD. In nucleotides, the CDR3 is TGTGCCATCAGGATCCCGGATAGCACAGATACGCAGTATTTT. This translates into CAIRIPDSTDTQYF.

There are many counts of this clonotype. The gene calls are TRBV7-9 and TRBJ2-5; D is undetermined. Germline CDR1 SEHNR, CDR2 FQNEAQ (reference sequence). The V and J ends lost 1 base and 0 bases respectively, with 3 bases between them. The CDR3 is 13 residues long. The CDR3 DNA reads as TGTGCCAGCAGCTTAGAAAACCAAGAGACCCAGTACTTC. It is translated as CASSLENQETQYF.

The rearrangement joins TRBV20-1 to TRBJ1-2; possible D gene TRBD1, 6 bases. Trimming removed 0 bases at V and 0 bases at J, with 17 bases between. CDR1 and CDR2 from the germline V gene are DFQATT and SNEGSKA (reference sequence). This CDR3 is 17 amino acids long. The CDR3 spells CSARDRDILFPNYGYTF. CDR3 nucleotide sequence: TGCAGTGCTAGAGACCGGGACATCCTTTTCCCTAACTATGGCTACACCTTC.

The chain joins TRBV4-1 to TRBJ2-7; D gene unclear. The CDR3 runs to 14 residues. Germline CDR1 and CDR2: MGHRA and YSYEKL. The V and J ends lost 3 bases and 5 bases respectively, with 14 bases between them. CDR3 nucleotides: TGCGCCAGCAGCCAGGCCGCTGGGGTCCACGAGCAGTACTTC. Protein: CASSQAAGVHEQYF.

Remarks on this clonotype: A much larger clone lies a single base off, so this may be a read error. This chain connects TRBV25-1 to TRBJ1-2; possible D gene TRBD1, 5 bases. The CDR3 loop spans 14 amino acids. V lost 5 bases and J lost 12, with 22 bases in between. Germline V gene data show CDR1 as MGHDK and CDR2 as SYGVNS. In DNA form, the CDR3 reads TGTGCCAGCAGTTTGGGGGGGGGGACTGGCGGCCACACCTTC. Residues: CASSLGGGTGGHTF.

The chain employs TRBV7-3 and TRBJ2-5; no reliable D call. The germline V gene encodes CDR1 SGHTA and CDR2 FQGTGA. The V end lost 2 bases, the J end lost 6 bases, and 10 bases lay between the germline ends. This CDR3 spans 13 amino acids. CDR3 in DNA: TGTGCCAGCAGCTTAGGGTCTGGACAGACCCAGTACTTC. Translating it yields CASSLGSGQTQYF.

This clonotype has a count of ten or more. This sequence joins TRBV20-1 and TRBJ1-2, with D unresolved. CDR1 is DFQATT and CDR2 is SNEGSKA in the germline V gene (reference sequence). The CDR3 extends over 13 amino acids. With 6 bases removed from V and 0 bases from J, the gap between germline ends came to 11 bases. The CDR3 loop reads CSALQETNYGYTF. CDR3 nucleotides: TGCAGTGCCCTCCAGGAAACTAACTATGGCTACACCTTC.

On this clonotype itself: A much larger clonotype is one base distant, so this may be a read error. The chain combines TRBV29-1 with TRBJ2-7; D not resolved. Between the trimmed V and J ends, which lost 2 bases and 5 bases, there was a span of 10 bases. The CDR3 spans 12 residues. CDR1 SQVTM and CDR2 ANQGSEA come from the germline V gene. DNA for the CDR3: TGCAGCGTTGAAATCACTTCCAACGAGCAGTACTTC. This translates into CSVEITSNEQYF.

This clonotype appeared once. One base away lies a much larger clone, so this may be a sequencing read error. CDR3 amino acids: CASSSTVTKETQYF. DNA of the CDR3: TGCGCCAGCAGCTCGACGGTCACCAAAGAGACCCAGTACTTC. V usage is TRBV5-1 and J usage is TRBJ2-5; no definite D call. CDR3 length: 14 residues. V was cut by 3 bases and J by 3 bases, with 12 bases left in between. Germline CDR1 SGHRS, CDR2 YFSETQ.

This clonotype was seen a few times. The J gene is TRBJ1-2, the V gene TRBV11-1, with 10 bases aligning to TRBD1. The J segment lost 6 bases and the V segment lost 5 bases, leaving 9 bases of the junction unmatched. This CDR3 has 15 amino acids. CDR1 is SGHAT, CDR2 FQDESV, per germline (reference sequence). This CDR3 is CASSPETTGGDGYTF. The CDR3 DNA is TGTGCCAGCAGCCCCGAGACGACAGGGGGCGATGGCTACACCTTC.

The chain combines TRBV25-1 with TRBJ2-3, with 7 bases matching TRBD1. Germline V gene data show CDR1 as MGHDK and CDR2 as SYGVNS. With V trimmed by 5 bases and J by 4 bases, 3 bases remained unmatched. The CDR3 loop spans 13 amino acids. CDR3 loop: CASSITGADTQYF. CDR3 in DNA: TGTGCCAGCAGTATAACAGGGGCAGATACGCAGTATTTT.

This clonotype was observed at least ten times. V gene TRBV7-9 combines with J gene TRBJ1-6, with 7 bases matching TRBD1. J lost 5 bases, V lost 5 bases, and 6 bases had no gene match. The CDR3 is made up of 15 amino acids. Per germline, CDR1 SEHNR and CDR2 FQNEAQ (reference sequence). The CDR3 loop is CASSGPGTDNSPLHF. CDR3 DNA sequence: TGTGCCAGCAGCGGCCCCGGGACAGATAATTCACCCCTCCACTTT.

This clonotype has a handful of counts. This chain uses TRBV5-4 with TRBJ1-3; weak D call: TRBD1 (5 bases). The CDR3 covers 15 residues. The germline V gene encodes CDR1 SGHNT and CDR2 YYREEE (reference sequence). V was trimmed by 3 bases and J by 0 bases, leaving 10 bases between them. CDR3 region: CASSSDSRSGNTIYF. Written as DNA, the CDR3 is TGTGCCAGCAGCTCCGACAGCCGCTCTGGAAACACCATATATTTT.

This clonotype was seen more than once but under ten times. The chain employs TRBV20-1 and TRBJ1-5, with a tentative D call TRBD1 (6 bases). V was trimmed by 6 bases and J by 1 base, leaving 19 bases between them. Germline lookup yields CDR1 DFQATT and CDR2 SNEGSKA (reference sequence). This CDR3 spans 16 amino acids. The CDR3 DNA sequence: TGCAGTGCCCCTCGGCAGGGGTATAACAGCAATCAGCCCCAGCATTTT. Its protein product is CSAPRQGYNSNQPQHF.

In its sample, this clonotype was seen many times. The V and J genes are TRBV29-1 and TRBJ1-1, with 7 bases fitting TRBD1. The CDR3 consists of 14 residues. V lost 8 bases to trimming and J lost 3 bases; unmatched junction nucleotides: 12. Germline assignment: CDR1 SQVTM and CDR2 ANQGSEA. The CDR3 sequence is CSIGTAVIYTEAFF. CDR3 coding DNA: TGCAGCATCGGGACAGCGGTCATATACACTGAAGCTTTCTTT.

The table lists this clonotype with many counts. The V call is TRBV29-1, the J call TRBJ1-2, with D possibly matching TRBD1 (6 bases). The CDR3 is 13 amino acids. Trimming left V 7 bases short and J 4 bases short, with 16 bases between. The V gene's germline CDR1 is SQVTM and CDR2 ANQGSEA. The CDR3 nucleotides are TGCAGCGCCGGCGACAGGAGACTCTATGGCTACACCTTC. It codes for CSAGDRRLYGYTF.

About this clonotype: Just one base apart from a much larger clone, this may be a read error. Since no conserved phenylalanine or tryptophan closes the CDR3, a read error is the likely cause. J is TRBJ1-5 and V is TRBV9, with D unresolved. The CDR3 consists of 13 residues. The V end lost 3 bases, the J end lost 5 bases, and 9 bases lay between the germline ends. Germline V gives CDR1 SGDLS, CDR2 YYNGEE. Written as DNA, the CDR3 is TGTGCCAGCAGCGCCGACCGAGATCAGCCCCAGCATTCT. Amino acid sequence: CASSADRDQPQHS.

V and J are TRBV15 and TRBJ1-2; D uncertain. Germline V gene data show CDR1 as LNHNV and CDR2 as YYDKDF (reference sequence). The CDR3 covers 11 residues. Trimming took off 0 bases at V and 12 bases at J, with 8 bases between the two ends. The CDR3 region is CATSRERVHTF. CDR3 nucleotide sequence: TGTGCCACCAGCAGAGAAAGGGTGCACACCTTC.

In this sample, this clonotype turned up once. The J gene is TRBJ2-5, the V gene TRBV25-1; D not certain. This CDR3 is built from 12 residues. Trimming left V 11 bases short and J 1 base short, with 11 bases between. Germline V gene data show CDR1 as MGHDK and CDR2 as SYGVNS. CDR3 nucleotide sequence: TGTGCCTGGAGTAGGACCCAAGAGACCCAGTACTTC. This gives the protein CAWSRTQETQYF.

V gene TRBV15 combines with J gene TRBJ1-2; perhaps TRBD1 as D (6 bases). Per the germline V gene, CDR1 is LNHNV and CDR2 is YYDKDF (reference sequence). CDR3 length: 16 residues. Trimming took off 0 bases at V and 8 bases at J, with 19 bases between the two ends. CDR3 sequence reads: CATSRDQRTESHGYTF. The CDR3 DNA follows: TGTGCCACCAGCAGAGATCAACGGACAGAGAGTCACGGCTACACCTTC.

This clonotype has just one count. This chain connects TRBV2 to TRBJ2-7; TRBD2 is a possible D gene (6 bases). Trimming removed 7 bases from V and 0 bases from J, with 19 bases in between. The CDR3 is made up of 16 amino acids. CDR1 is SNHLY, CDR2 FYNNEI, per germline. CDR3 protein: CASKRFLASDSYEQYF. The DNA for the CDR3 is TGTGCCAGCAAAAGGTTTTTGGCTAGCGACTCCTACGAGCAGTACTTC.

This clonotype was observed a few times. CDR3 amino acids: CASSQEGGTSNQPQHF. The CDR3 DNA follows: TGTGCCAGCAGCCAAGAAGGAGGGACATCAAATCAGCCCCAGCATTTT. The genes are TRBV4-2 and TRBJ1-5, with D tentatively TRBD1 (6 bases). CDR3 length: 16 residues. The germline gives CDR1 LGHNA, CDR2 YNFKEQ. V gave up 0 bases and J gave up 4 bases, with 13 bases separating them.

This clonotype occurred a few times. The V and J genes are TRBV7-9 and TRBJ1-3; a possible D gene is TRBD1 (5 bases). The CDR3 runs to 14 residues. V was pared by 10 bases and J by 0 bases, with 13 bases between. Germline V gene sequence: CDR1 SEHNR, CDR2 FQNEAQ (reference sequence). CDR3 sequence reads: CATMGPISGNTIYF. CDR3 sequence (DNA): TGTGCCACTATGGGGCCCATCTCTGGAAACACCATATATTTT.

There are many counts of this clonotype. The genes are TRBV14 and TRBJ1-2, with D uncertain. Germline lookup yields CDR1 SGHDN and CDR2 FVKESK. The CDR3 runs to 13 residues. V was shortened by 2 bases and J by 6 bases, with 10 bases between the two germline ends. The CDR3 DNA follows: TGTGCCAGCAGCCAAACCCGCTTAAATGGCTACACCTTC. It specifies CASSQTRLNGYTF.

The genes are TRBV6-6 and TRBJ2-5; D is possibly TRBD1 or TRBD2 (6 bases each). This CDR3 region has 13 residues. The germline V gene has CDR1 MNHNY and CDR2 SVGAGI (reference sequence). The V gene lost 6 bases and the J gene lost 4 bases, with 12 bases spanning the gap. CDR3 coding DNA: TGTGCCAGCAGGGAGGGACAAGGAGAGACCCAGTACTTC. It translates to CASREGQGETQYF.

This clonotype was seen a handful of times. The rearrangement uses TRBV10-3 and TRBJ1-4; D gene uncertain. Germline-derived CDR1 and CDR2 are ENHRY and SYGVKD. The CDR3 has 13 residues. The V gene lost 10 bases and the J gene lost 7 bases, with 16 bases spanning the gap. The chain's CDR3 is CASIDGLGEKLFF. CDR3 sequence (DNA): TGTGCCAGCATTGATGGGCTAGGTGAAAAACTGTTTTTT.

This clonotype was recorded at least ten times. The rearrangement links TRBV7-9 to TRBJ2-6; 8 bases are a match to TRBD2. The CDR3 has 19 amino acids. CDR1 is SEHNR, CDR2 FQNEAQ, per germline (reference sequence). Trimming removed 5 bases from V and 1 base from J; junction bases left unmatched: 13. CDR3 in DNA: TGTGCCAGCAGCGACGCGGCGGGGGGTTTCTTTTCTGGGGCCAACGTCCTGACTTTC. As protein: CASSDAAGGFFSGANVLTF.